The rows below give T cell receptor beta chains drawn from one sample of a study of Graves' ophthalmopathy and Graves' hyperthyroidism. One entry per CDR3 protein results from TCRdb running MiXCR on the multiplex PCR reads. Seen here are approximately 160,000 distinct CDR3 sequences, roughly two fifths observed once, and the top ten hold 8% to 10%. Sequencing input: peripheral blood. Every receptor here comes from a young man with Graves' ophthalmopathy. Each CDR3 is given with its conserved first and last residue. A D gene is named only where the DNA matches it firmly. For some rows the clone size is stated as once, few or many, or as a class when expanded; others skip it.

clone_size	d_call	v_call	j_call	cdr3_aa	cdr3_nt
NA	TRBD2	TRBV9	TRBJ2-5	CASSVGPLAGLETQYF	TGTGCCAGCAGCGTAGGACCTCTAGCGGGGCTGGAGACCCAGTACTTC
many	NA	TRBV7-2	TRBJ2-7	CASSFTRIYEQYF	TGTGCCAGCAGCTTTACGCGGATCTACGAGCAGTACTTC
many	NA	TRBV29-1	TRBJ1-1	CSVEEAIGTEAFF	TGCAGCGTTGAAGAGGCTATAGGTACTGAAGCTTTCTTT
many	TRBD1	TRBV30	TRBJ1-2	CAWSAGTGRSGGYTF	TGTGCCTGGAGTGCAGGGACAGGGAGATCGGGTGGCTACACCTTC
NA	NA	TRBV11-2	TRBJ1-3	CASSPRAGPISGNTIYF	TGTGCCAGCAGCCCCCGTGCAGGCCCCATCTCTGGAAACACCATATATTTT
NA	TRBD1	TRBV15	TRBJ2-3	CATSRYRQGDTDTQYF	TGTGCCACCAGCAGATATAGACAGGGGGACACAGATACGCAGTATTTT
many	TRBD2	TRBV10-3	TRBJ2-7	CAISVDSGDMREQYF	TGTGCCATCAGTGTCGATAGCGGGGATATGCGGGAGCAGTACTTC
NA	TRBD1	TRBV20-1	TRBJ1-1	CSAIEPGGNTEAFF	TGCAGTGCTATAGAACCAGGGGGGAACACTGAAGCTTTCTTT
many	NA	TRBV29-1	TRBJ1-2	CSVEGGNGYTF	TGCAGCGTTGAAGGGGGGAATGGCTACACCTTC
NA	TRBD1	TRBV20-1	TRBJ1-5	CSARDWRGRDNQPQHF	TGCAGTGCTAGAGATTGGAGGGGGCGCGACAATCAGCCCCAGCATTTT
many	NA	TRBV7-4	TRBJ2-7	CASSSPGRSRYEQYF	TGTGCCAGCAGCTCACCGGGGCGAAGCCGCTACGAGCAGTACTTC
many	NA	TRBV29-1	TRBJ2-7	CSAASGYEQYF	TGCAGCGCCGCCAGCGGCTACGAGCAGTACTTC
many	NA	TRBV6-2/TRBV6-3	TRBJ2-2	CASSPPLRANTGELFF	TGTGCCAGCAGTCCCCCGTTAAGAGCGAACACCGGGGAGCTGTTTTTT
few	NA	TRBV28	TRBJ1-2	CASSRTTANYGYTF	TGTGCCAGCAGTCGAACGACAGCTAACTATGGCTACACCTTC
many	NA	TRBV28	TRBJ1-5	CASSLFRGRNQPQHF	TGTGCCAGCAGTTTATTCCGGGGGAGGAATCAGCCCCAGCATTTT
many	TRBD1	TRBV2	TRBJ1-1	CASQGVGRTEAFF	TGTGCCTCACAGGGGGTCGGGAGGACTGAAGCTTTCTTT
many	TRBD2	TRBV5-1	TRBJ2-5	CASSLDGTSFRSETQYF	TGCGCCAGCAGCTTGGATGGGACTAGTTTTCGGAGCGAGACCCAGTACTTC
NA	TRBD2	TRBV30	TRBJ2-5	CAWGGLGGQGETQYF	TGTGCCTGGGGGGGATTGGGAGGGCAAGGAGAGACCCAGTACTTC
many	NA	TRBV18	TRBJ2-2	CASSPSRTGVTGELFF	TGTGCCAGCTCACCATCTCGGACGGGAGTAACCGGGGAGCTGTTTTTT
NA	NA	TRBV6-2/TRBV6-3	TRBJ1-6	CASSYRIPSTRNSPLHF	TGTGCCAGCAGTTACAGGATTCCCTCTACTCGCAATTCACCCCTCCACTTT
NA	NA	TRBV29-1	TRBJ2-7	CSVEGTPFSYEQYF	TGCAGCGTTGAGGGGACTCCGTTTTCCTACGAGCAGTACTTC
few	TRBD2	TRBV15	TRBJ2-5	CATAGGRRETQYF	TGTGCCACGGCGGGGGGAAGGAGAGAGACCCAGTACTTC
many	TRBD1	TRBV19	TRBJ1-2	CASSIANFQGADGYTF	TGTGCCAGTAGTATAGCGAATTTCCAGGGGGCTGATGGCTACACCTTC
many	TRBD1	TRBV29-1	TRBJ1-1	CSALQGLGAMNTEAFF	TGCAGCGCCCTACAGGGGCTGGGGGCAATGAACACTGAAGCTTTCTTT
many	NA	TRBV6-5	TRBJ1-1	CASRSQGNTEAFF	TGTGCCAGCAGGAGCCAGGGGAACACTGAAGCTTTCTTT
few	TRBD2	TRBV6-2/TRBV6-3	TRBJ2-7	CASSSQRGTYEQYF	TGTGCCAGCAGTTCCCAGCGGGGGACCTACGAGCAGTACTTC
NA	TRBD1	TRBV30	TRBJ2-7	CAWSRTGDEQYF	TGTGCCTGGAGTAGGACAGGGGATGAGCAGTACTTC
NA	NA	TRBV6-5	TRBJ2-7	CASSYKDLGSYEQYF	TGTGCCAGCAGTTACAAAGACCTTGGCTCCTACGAGCAGTACTTC
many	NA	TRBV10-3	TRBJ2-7	CAISDGRAYEQYF	TGTGCCATCAGTGACGGCAGGGCCTACGAGCAGTACTTC
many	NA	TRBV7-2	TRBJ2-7	CASSRSVTGARDEQYF	TGTGCCAGCAGCCGCAGCGTAACGGGAGCCCGGGACGAGCAGTACTTC
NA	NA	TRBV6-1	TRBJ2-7	CASRQGTATYEQYF	TGTGCCAGCAGGCAAGGGACGGCGACCTACGAGCAGTACTTC
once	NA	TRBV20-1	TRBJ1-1	CSAPLGHPDDTEAFF	TGCAGTGCACCCTTGGGACACCCGGACGACACTGAAGCTTTCTTT
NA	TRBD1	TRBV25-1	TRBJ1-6	CASRPGTGVGSPLHF	TGTGCCAGCCGTCCCGGGACAGGGGTGGGTTCACCCCTCCACTTT
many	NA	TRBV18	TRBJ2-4	CASSLPGTAKNIQYF	TGTGCCAGCTCACTCCCAGGGACAGCCAAAAACATTCAGTACTTC
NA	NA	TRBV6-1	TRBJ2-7	CASSEWGGEGTYEQYF	TGTGCCAGCAGTGAATGGGGCGGCGAAGGAACCTACGAGCAGTACTTC
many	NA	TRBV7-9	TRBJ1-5	CASSLEGSGQPQHF	TGTGCCAGCAGCTTAGAAGGGTCTGGTCAGCCCCAGCATTTT
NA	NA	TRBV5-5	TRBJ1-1	CASSLDRWGNTEAFF	TGTGCCAGCAGCTTGGATCGGTGGGGGAACACTGAAGCTTTCTTT